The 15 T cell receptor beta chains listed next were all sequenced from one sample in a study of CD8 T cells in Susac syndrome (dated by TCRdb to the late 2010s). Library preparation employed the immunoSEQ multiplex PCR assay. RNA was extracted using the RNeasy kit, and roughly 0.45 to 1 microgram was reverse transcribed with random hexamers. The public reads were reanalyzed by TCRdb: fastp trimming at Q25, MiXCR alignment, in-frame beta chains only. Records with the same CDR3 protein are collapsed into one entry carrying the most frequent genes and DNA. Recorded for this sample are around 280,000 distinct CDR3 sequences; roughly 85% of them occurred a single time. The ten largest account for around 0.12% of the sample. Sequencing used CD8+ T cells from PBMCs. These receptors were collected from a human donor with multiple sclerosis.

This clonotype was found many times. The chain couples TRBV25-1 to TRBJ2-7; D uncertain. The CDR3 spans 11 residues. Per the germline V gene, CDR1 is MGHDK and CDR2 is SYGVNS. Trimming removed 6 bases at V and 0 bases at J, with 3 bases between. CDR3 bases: TGTGCCAGCAGCGCCTCCTACGAGCAGTACTTC. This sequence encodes CASSASYEQYF.

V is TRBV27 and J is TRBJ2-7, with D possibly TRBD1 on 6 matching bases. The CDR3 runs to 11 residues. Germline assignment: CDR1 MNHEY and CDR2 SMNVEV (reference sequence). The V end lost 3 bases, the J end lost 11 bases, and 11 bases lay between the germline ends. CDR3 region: CASSFHRVKYF. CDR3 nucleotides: TGTGCCAGCAGTTTCCACAGGGTGAAGTACTTC.

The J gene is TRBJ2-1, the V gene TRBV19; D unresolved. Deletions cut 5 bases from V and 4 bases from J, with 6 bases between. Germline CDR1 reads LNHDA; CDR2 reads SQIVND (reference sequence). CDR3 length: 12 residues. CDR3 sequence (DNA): TGTGCCAGTAGTCCACTATACAATGAGCAGTTCTTC. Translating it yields CASSPLYNEQFF.

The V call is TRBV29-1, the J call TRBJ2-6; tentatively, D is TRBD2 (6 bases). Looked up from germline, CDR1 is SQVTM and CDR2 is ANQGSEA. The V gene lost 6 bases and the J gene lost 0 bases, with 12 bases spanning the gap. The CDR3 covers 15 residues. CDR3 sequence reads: CSVAGGSSGANVLTF. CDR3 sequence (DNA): TGCAGCGTCGCCGGGGGTAGCTCTGGGGCCAACGTCCTGACTTTC.

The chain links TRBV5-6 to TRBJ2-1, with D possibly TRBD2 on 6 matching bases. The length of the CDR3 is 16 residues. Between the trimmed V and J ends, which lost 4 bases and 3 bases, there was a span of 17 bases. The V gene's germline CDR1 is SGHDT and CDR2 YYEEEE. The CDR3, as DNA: TGTGCCAGCAGCCCGTCTGACGGGCGGGGCTACAATGAGCAGTTCTTC. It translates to CASSPSDGRGYNEQFF.

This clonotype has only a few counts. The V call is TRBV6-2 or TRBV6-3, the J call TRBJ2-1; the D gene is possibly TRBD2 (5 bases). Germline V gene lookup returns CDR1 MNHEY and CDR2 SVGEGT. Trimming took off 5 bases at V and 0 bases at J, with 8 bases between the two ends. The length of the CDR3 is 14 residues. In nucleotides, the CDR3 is TGTGCCAGCAGTATAGCGAGCTCCTACAATGAGCAGTTCTTC. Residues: CASSIASSYNEQFF.

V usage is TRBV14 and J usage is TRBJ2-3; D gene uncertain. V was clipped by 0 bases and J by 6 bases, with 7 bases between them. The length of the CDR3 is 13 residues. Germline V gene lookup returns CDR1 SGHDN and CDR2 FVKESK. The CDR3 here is CASSQDFGDTQYF. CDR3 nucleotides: TGTGCCAGCAGCCAAGATTTCGGGGATACGCAGTATTTT.

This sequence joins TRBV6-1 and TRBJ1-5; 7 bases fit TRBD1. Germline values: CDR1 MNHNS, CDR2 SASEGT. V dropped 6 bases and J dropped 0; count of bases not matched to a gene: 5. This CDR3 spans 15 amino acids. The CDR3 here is CASSPTGNSNQPQHF. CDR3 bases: TGTGCCAGCAGCCCGACAGGGAATAGCAATCAGCCCCAGCATTTT.

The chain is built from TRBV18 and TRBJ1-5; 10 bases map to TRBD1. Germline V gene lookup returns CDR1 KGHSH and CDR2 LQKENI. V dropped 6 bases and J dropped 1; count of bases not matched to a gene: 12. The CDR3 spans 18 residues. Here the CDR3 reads CASSNQTSTGGSNQPQHF. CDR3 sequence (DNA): TGTGCCAGCTCTAATCAAACCTCGACAGGGGGCAGCAATCAGCCCCAGCATTTT.

CDR3 residues: CASTPSGSNSPLHF. The CDR3 region has the DNA TGTGCCAGCACCCCTTCGGGCAGTAATTCACCCCTCCACTTT. The V gene is TRBV27, the J gene TRBJ1-6, with D hard to call. Per germline, CDR1 MNHEY and CDR2 SMNVEV (reference sequence). Trimming took 7 bases from V and 6 from J, leaving 13 bases between them. The CDR3 consists of 14 residues.

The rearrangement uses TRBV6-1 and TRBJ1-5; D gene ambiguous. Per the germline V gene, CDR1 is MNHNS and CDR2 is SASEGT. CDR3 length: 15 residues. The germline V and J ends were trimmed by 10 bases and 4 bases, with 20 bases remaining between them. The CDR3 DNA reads TGTGCCATAAAAACCGTCGGGGTACCTAATCAGCCCCAGCATTTT. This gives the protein CAIKTVGVPNQPQHF.

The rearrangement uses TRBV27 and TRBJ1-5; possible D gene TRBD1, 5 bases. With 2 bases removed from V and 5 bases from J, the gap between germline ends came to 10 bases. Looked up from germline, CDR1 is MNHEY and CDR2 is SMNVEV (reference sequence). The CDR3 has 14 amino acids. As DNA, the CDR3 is TGTGCCAGCAGTTTAGGCCAGGGTTATCAGCCCCAGCATTTT. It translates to CASSLGQGYQPQHF.

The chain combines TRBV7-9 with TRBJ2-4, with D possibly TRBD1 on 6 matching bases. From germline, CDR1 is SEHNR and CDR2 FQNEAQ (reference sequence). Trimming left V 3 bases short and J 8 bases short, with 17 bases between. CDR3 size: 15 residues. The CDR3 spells CASSFGQSGTHIQYF. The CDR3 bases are TGTGCCAGCAGCTTCGGACAGTCGGGGACCCACATTCAGTACTTC.

The CDR3 spells CASSLSRGTGQYEQYF. CDR3 in DNA: TGTGCCAGCAGTTTATCGAGGGGGACAGGGCAATACGAGCAGTACTTC. The rearrangement links TRBV27 to TRBJ2-7; 9 nucleotides line up with TRBD1. The germline CDR1 and CDR2 sequences are MNHEY and SMNVEV (reference sequence). This CDR3 spans 16 amino acids. With V trimmed by 0 bases and J by 4 bases, 7 bases remained unmatched.

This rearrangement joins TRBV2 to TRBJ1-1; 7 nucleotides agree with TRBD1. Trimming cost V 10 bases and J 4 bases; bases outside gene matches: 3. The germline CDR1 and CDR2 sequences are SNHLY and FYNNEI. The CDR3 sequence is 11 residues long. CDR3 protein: CATYRGTEAFF. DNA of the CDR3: TGTGCCACATACAGGGGCACTGAAGCTTTCTTT.